A selection of T cell receptor beta chains follows, all from one sample in a study of cytomegalovirus exposure and HLA in healthy donors. Sequencing used immunoSEQ multiplex PCR; TCRdb keeps in-frame clones, though not all of them. The sample shows 150,000 to 200,000 clones, more than 85% of them seen only once. Sequenced sample: PBMCs. The receptors originated from a girl in the first two years of life in good health and CMV-seronegative. CDR3s include the opening cysteine and the closing phenylalanine or tryptophan. The D gene is left open where the match is weak. Clone size is given for some rows only: seen once, a few or many times, or a class if the clone is expanded.

j_call,d_call,v_call,clone_size,cdr3_nt,cdr3_aa
TRBJ1-2,.,TRBV7-9,.,TGTTCCAGCAGCTTATCATTTGGCGGTCCCCCCTATGGCTACACCTTC,CSSSLSFGGPPYGYTF
TRBJ2-3,TRBD2,TRBV30,.,TGTGCCTGGAGGGGGGAGATTAGCGGGCCGTTTCTACCTAGCACAGATACGCAGTATTTT,CAWRGEISGPFLPSTDTQYF
TRBJ2-2,TRBD2,TRBV5-1,.,TGCGCCAGCAGCTTGGGCGGACTAGACTACACCGGGGAGCTGTTTTTT,CASSLGGLDYTGELFF
TRBJ2-3,.,TRBV5-1,.,TGCGCCAGCAGAGGAGCCGGGAGCACAGATACGCAGTATTTT,CASRGAGSTDTQYF
TRBJ2-5,.,TRBV7-6,.,TGTGCCAGCAGTCTTATCTCGTCGGAGACCCAGTACTTC,CASSLISSETQYF
TRBJ1-2,.,TRBV20-1,.,TGCAGTGCCCCCGGACAGGGCTACACCTTC,CSAPGQGYTF
TRBJ2-7,TRBD2,TRBV14,.,TGTGCCAGCAGCCAAGGGACTAGCGGGGGTGACGAGCAGTACTTC,CASSQGTSGGDEQYF
TRBJ1-1,.,TRBV30,once,TGTGCCTGGAGTGTATTGGCGGTAGGGAACACTGAAGCTTTCTTT,CAWSVLAVGNTEAFF
TRBJ1-1,.,TRBV7-2,.,TGTGCCAGCAGCTTCTGGGGGCAGAACACTGAAGCTTTCTTT,CASSFWGQNTEAFF
TRBJ2-7,.,TRBV7-9,.,TGTGCCAGCAGCCACTCCTACGAGCAGTACTTC,CASSHSYEQYF
TRBJ2-2,.,TRBV7-8,.,TGTGCCAGTGGTTTGCGGGCCCCCGGGGAGCTGGTTTTT,CASGLRAPGELVF
TRBJ2-3,TRBD2,TRBV30,.,TGTGCCTGGACTAGCGGGAGGGGTGTGGATACGCAGTATTTT,CAWTSGRGVDTQYF
TRBJ1-1,.,TRBV10-3,.,TGTGCCATCAGTGGAGGCAGGGTAGTAGAAGCTTTCTTT,CAISGGRVVEAFF